This TCR beta chain originates from a study of blood T cell repertoires in COVID-19. CDR3 size: 15 residues. Clones were sequenced by immunoSEQ multiplex PCR, and TCRdb holds only the in-frame ones, with some missing. The sample has more than 300,000 clones, around 80% seen once. Only a few counts were recorded for this clone. Sample: peripheral blood. This receptor was taken from a woman aged 45-65 years with acute or convalescent COVID-19. The chain has TRBV21-1 and TRBJ2-2; the D call TRBD1 from the table was never checked on the DNA. TRBV21-1 is a documented pseudogene. The CDR3 DNA sequence: TGTGCCAGCAGCAATTTTTCAGGGATGGCCGGGGAGCTGTTTTTT. Translating gives CASSNFSGMAGELFF.